The source of this TCR beta chain is a study of shared clonotypes between healthy human individuals (dated by TCRdb to the early 2020s). Looking at the study overall: The cohort comprised two women and a few men aged 18 to 49 years. For each donor, CD4 naive and CD4 memory were each given three plates, CD8 naive was given two plates, and CD8 memory was given one plate. To estimate repertoire size and how much clonotype sharing occurs between individuals, the study deeply sequenced the blood TCR repertoires of five healthy adults. To increase sequencing depth and limit assay-specific biases, TCR repertoire library preparation and sequencing were carried out by different laboratories using diverse techniques. Per donor, leukapheresis produced somewhere between about 0.9 and 9 billion PBMCs.

Overall results and qualifications from the work: Even with the large sequencing depth, rarefaction of the sorted-subset datasets indicated that sequencing was incomplete. Sampling was restricted to blood, and TCR repertoires in tissues likely differ from the TCR repertoires found in blood. Naive subsets generally had larger estimated clonotype richness than memory subsets. Roughly 5% of naive CD4, 3.5% of naive CD8, 2.3% of memory CD4, and about 0.4% of memory CD8 clonotypes were shared across several donors. Clonotypes shared by all four sorted-subset donors showed higher generation probabilities than non-shared clonotypes. Pairwise subsampling led to the expectation that sequencing depth would affect the degree of clonotype sharing among donors. Because the study included a small number of donors, the genetic and exposure-history diversity represented was limited.

The germline V gene yields SGHDT for CDR1 and YYEEEE for CDR2. Measured from the cysteine to the phenylalanine, the CDR3 is 16 residues long. Only CDR3 DNA is held: 48 bases, read in frame from base 1. The junction carries 20 bases between V and J, which are trimmed by 4 bases and 4 bases respectively. Using the deep immunoSEQ assay, TCR CDR3 regions were amplified from genomic DNA by multiplex PCR. For each cell subset, the extracted genomic DNA was distributed evenly across all wells of several immunoSEQ 96-well plates, and each plate served as one replicate. Each replicate PCR for sorted subsets received about 200 ng genomic DNA, equal to tens of thousands of T cell genomes. Purified libraries were quantified with a Qubit 3.0 fluorometer, sized on a Bioanalyzer 2100, and re-quantified with the KAPA Library Quantification kit. Every immunoSEQ 96-well plate was sequenced on a separate single-read 150-cycle Illumina NextSeq 550 flow cell. Under the source paper's analysis protocol: Because only junctional sequences without quality scores were contained in the immunoSEQ output, filtering matching that applied to full-length reads could not be performed. To assign V/J genes and CDR3, sequences were annotated using PyIR, a Python wrapper for IgBLAST v1.9, with IMGT germline references. Reads with weak V/J assignments (E-value above 1e-6), missing CDR3, stop codons, out-of-frame junctions, or ambiguous translated residues were removed. V3J clonotypes were defined as sequences sharing the same inferred V gene, J gene, and CDR3 amino acid sequence. To compute the percentage overlap between repertoires, the number of shared unique clonotypes was divided by the size of the smaller repertoire. Richness of each repertoire was evaluated using RTK rarefaction, the Chao1 estimator, and Recon v2.1 estimates of unobserved clonotypes. OLGA was used to compute generation probabilities for all TCRbeta clonotypes that the gDNA method yielded from four donors. TCRdb limited this immuneACCESS table to in-frame rearrangements with V and J called. A share of clones is missing; checked studies link under half to unresolved V genes, and the rest is unexplained. V and J calls and clone size are as listed in that table; D and trimming were resolved from the DNA. In all, the sample holds about 2,100,000 clones, and 85% to 95% of those were seen once. About 1.5% of the sample belongs to the ten largest clones.

Of note for this clone: Its recognized antigen is unknown. Base quality data are lacking; no much larger clone is found one base away.

For the CD8 naive samples, CD45RO-negative cells were positively selected for CCR7, yielding a CD45RA+CCR7+ population from which TemRA cells were excluded. The donors were healthy, HIV-negative adults who had no recently reported acute infections or vaccinations. All donors were Caucasian adults living in Nashville, Tennessee, USA. After blood collection by leukapheresis, PBMCs were isolated using Ficoll-Histopaque density gradient centrifugation and then cryopreserved in the vapor phase of liquid nitrogen. Purity and quantity of every magnetically sorted T cell population were checked by analytical flow cytometry. From each sorted fraction, genomic DNA was isolated and quantified by UV absorbance on a Nanodrop 2000c.

What was sequenced was naive CD8+ T cells from PBMCs. The sample's cell subset or site label is to be understood as: CD45RA+CCR7+. This sequence uses TRBV5-6 and TRBJ1-1; the D region possibly corresponds to TRBD1 (5 bases align). The origin of this receptor is a man aged 18 to 35 in good health. Some clones in this sample may be carry-over from other donors' samples. The CDR3 amino acid sequence is: CASSPRWQGFGTEAFF. The DNA sequence follows: TGTGCCAGCAGCCCCAGATGGCAGGGCTTCGGCACTGAAGCTTTCTTT.